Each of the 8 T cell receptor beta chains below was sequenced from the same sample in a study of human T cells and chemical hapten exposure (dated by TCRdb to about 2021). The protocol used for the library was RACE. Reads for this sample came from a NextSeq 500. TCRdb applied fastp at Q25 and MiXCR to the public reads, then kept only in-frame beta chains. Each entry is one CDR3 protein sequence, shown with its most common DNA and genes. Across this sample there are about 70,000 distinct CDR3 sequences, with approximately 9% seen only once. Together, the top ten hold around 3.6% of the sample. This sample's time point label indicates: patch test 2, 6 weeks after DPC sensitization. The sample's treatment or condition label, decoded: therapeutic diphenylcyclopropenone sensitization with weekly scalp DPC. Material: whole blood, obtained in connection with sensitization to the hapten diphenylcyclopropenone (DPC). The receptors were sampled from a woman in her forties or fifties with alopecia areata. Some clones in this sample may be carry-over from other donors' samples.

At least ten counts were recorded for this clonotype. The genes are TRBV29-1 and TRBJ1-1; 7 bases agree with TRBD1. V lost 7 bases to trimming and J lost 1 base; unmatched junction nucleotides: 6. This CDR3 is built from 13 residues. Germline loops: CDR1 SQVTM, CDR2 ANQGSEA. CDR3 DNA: TGCAGCGGGAACAGGGGATCGAACACTGAAGCTTTCTTT. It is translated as CSGNRGSNTEAFF. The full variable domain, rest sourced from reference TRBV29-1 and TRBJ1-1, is SAVISQKPSRDICQRGTSLTIQCQVDSQVTMMFWYRQQPGQSLTLIATANQGSEATYESGFVIDKFPISRPNLTFSTLTVSNMSPEDSSIYLCSGNRGSNTEAFFGQGTRLTVV.

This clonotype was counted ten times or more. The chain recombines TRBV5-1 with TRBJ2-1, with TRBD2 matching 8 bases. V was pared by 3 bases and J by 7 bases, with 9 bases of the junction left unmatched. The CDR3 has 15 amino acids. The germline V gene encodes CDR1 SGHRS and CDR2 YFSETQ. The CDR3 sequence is CASSSRGGPGNEQFF. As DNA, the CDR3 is TGCGCCAGCAGCTCTCGCGGGGGGCCGGGGAATGAGCAGTTCTTC.

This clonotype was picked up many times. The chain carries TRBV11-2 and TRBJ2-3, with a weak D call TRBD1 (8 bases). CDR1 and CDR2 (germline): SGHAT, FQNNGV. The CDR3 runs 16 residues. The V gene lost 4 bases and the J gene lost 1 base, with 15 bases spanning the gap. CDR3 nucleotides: TGTGCCAGCAGCTCTCACAGGGGGGGAGGCACAGATACGCAGTATTTT. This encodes CASSSHRGGGTDTQYF.

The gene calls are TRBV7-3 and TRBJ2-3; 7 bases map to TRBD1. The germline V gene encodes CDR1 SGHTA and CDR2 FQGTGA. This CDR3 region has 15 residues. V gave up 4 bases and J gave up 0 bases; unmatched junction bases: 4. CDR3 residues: CASSSQGDSTDTQYF. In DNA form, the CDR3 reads TGTGCCAGCAGCTCCCAGGGGGACAGCACAGATACGCAGTATTTT.

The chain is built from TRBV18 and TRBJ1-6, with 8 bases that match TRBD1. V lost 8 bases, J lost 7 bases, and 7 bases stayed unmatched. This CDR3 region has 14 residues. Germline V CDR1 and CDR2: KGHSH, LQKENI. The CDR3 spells CASTETGENSPLHF. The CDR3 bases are TGTGCCAGCACGGAGACAGGGGAAAATTCACCCCTCCACTTT. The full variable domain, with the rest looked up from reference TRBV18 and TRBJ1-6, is NAGVMQNPRHLVRRRGQEARLRCSPMKGHSHVYWYRQLPEEGLKFMVYLQKENIIDESGMPKERFSAEFPKEGPSILRIQQVVRGDSAAYFCASTETGENSPLHFGNGTRLTVT.

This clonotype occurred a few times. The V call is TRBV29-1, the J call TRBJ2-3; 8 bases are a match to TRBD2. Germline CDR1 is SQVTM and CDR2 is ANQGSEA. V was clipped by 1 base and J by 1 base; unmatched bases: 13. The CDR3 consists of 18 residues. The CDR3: CSVEGFLAGGGGTDTQYF. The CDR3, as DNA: TGCAGCGTTGAAGGATTTCTGGCGGGAGGTGGTGGCACAGATACGCAGTATTTT.

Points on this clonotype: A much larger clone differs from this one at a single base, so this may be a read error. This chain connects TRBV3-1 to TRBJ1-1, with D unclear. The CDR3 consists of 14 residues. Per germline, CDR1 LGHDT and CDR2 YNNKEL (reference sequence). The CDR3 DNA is TGTGTCAGCAGCCAAGACTCTGAGGTAACTGAAGCTTTCTTT. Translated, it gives CVSSQDSEVTEAFF.

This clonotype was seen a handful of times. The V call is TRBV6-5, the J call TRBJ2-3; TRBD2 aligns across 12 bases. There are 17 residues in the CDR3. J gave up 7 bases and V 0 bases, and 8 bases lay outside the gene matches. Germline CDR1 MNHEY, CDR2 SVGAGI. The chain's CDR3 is CASSYSGLAGLQNTQYF. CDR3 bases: TGTGCCAGCAGTTACTCCGGACTAGCGGGGCTCCAAAATACGCAGTATTTT.